Presented here are 20 T cell receptor beta chains from one specimen sequenced in a study of blood T cell repertoires in COVID-19. Some clones are missing from TCRdb's copy, which holds only in-frame ones; the method was immunoSEQ multiplex PCR. The sample records more than 200,000 clones, roughly 84% being singletons. The sample was peripheral blood. The source is a man in his 60s with acute or convalescent COVID-19.

The rearrangement links TRBV5-1 to TRBJ2-7; 10 bases line up with TRBD1. J gave up 5 bases and V 0 bases, and 8 bases lay outside the gene matches. In germline, CDR1 is SGHRS, CDR2 YFSETQ. The CDR3 covers 16 residues. CDR3 in amino acids: CASSLDQGQGRNEQYF. As DNA, the CDR3 is TGCGCCAGCAGCTTGGACCAGGGACAGGGGAGGAACGAGCAGTACTTC.

V is TRBV7-9 and J is TRBJ1-1; D is ambiguous. The CDR3 has 13 amino acids. The germline V gene has CDR1 SEHNR and CDR2 FQNEAQ (reference sequence). Trimming cost V 5 bases and J 0 bases, with 7 bases left between them. CDR3 amino acids: CASSKPMNTEAFF. The CDR3 nucleotides read TGTGCCAGCAGCAAACCTATGAACACTGAAGCTTTCTTT.

The chain joins TRBV7-9 to TRBJ2-3; D not resolved. Trimming removed 1 base from V and 1 base from J, with 9 bases in between. The CDR3 is 15 amino acids. In germline, CDR1 is SEHNR, CDR2 FQNEAQ (reference sequence). The CDR3 DNA is TGTGCCAGCAGCTTAGATCTAGGCGGCACAGATACGCAGTATTTT. This codes for CASSLDLGGTDTQYF.

The J gene is TRBJ2-1, the V gene TRBV28; possibly TRBD1 for D (6 bases). With 6 bases removed from V and 6 bases from J, the gap between germline ends came to 12 bases. The CDR3 covers 13 residues. Per the germline V gene, CDR1 is MDHEN and CDR2 is SYDVKM. CDR3 residues: CASRPTGTNEQFF. The CDR3 DNA reads as TGTGCCAGCAGGCCGACAGGTACCAATGAGCAGTTCTTC.

This rearrangement joins TRBV28 to TRBJ1-5, with D possibly TRBD1 on 6 matching bases. The CDR3 extends over 15 amino acids. Trimming removed 8 bases at V and 2 bases at J, with 16 bases between. CDR1 is MDHEN, CDR2 SYDVKM, per germline. The chain's CDR3 is CASAHRQVGNQPQHF. Here the CDR3 DNA reads TGTGCCAGCGCTCACAGACAGGTTGGCAATCAGCCCCAGCATTTT.

The CDR3 coding sequence is TGCGCCAGCAGCTTAGGGGCCCCCTCTGGAAACACCATATATTTT. Encoded protein: CASSLGAPSGNTIYF. The V call is TRBV5-1, the J call TRBJ1-3; tentative D call: TRBD1 (5 bases). This CDR3 is built from 15 residues. With 2 bases removed from V and 0 bases from J, the gap between germline ends came to 9 bases. Looked up from germline, CDR1 is SGHRS and CDR2 is YFSETQ.

This clone appeared a single time. The sample holds other DNA sequences that translate to the same CDR3. J is TRBJ2-5 and V is TRBV18; D may be TRBD2 (5 bases). The CDR3 consists of 14 residues. V gave up 3 bases and J gave up 0 bases, with 8 bases separating them. Germline lookup yields CDR1 KGHSH and CDR2 LQKENI. The CDR3 DNA is TGTGCCAGCTCACCTGGAGGATACCAAGAGACCCAGTACTTC. This translates into CASSPGGYQETQYF.

The sample holds one count of this clone. The chain uses TRBV7-9 and TRBJ2-1; D possibly corresponds to TRBD1 (6 bases). The CDR3 is made up of 15 amino acids. Germline loops: CDR1 SEHNR, CDR2 FQNEAQ (reference sequence). Trimming removed 9 bases at V and 3 bases at J, with 18 bases between. The CDR3 loop reads CASPLRDTHYNEQFF. The CDR3 region has the DNA TGTGCCAGTCCTCTTCGGGACACCCACTACAATGAGCAGTTCTTC.

This chain connects TRBV19 to TRBJ2-3; the match to TRBD2 covers 7 bases. Germline V lookup: CDR1 LNHDA, CDR2 SQIVND (reference sequence). This CDR3 spans 12 amino acids. J was trimmed by 7 bases and V by 6 bases; bases with no gene match: 4. CDR3 coding DNA: TGTGCCAGTAGCCCCGGGAGGAATACGCAGTATTTT. Encoded protein: CASSPGRNTQYF.

This clone was observed a handful of times. This chain connects TRBV9 to TRBJ2-1; unclear D gene. CDR1 and CDR2 from the germline V gene are SGDLS and YYNGEE. V was cut by 3 bases and J by 0 bases, with 13 bases left in between. The CDR3 consists of 16 residues. CDR3 in DNA: TGTGCCAGCAGCGGTGCTAGGCTCAGCTCCTACAATGAGCAGTTCTTC. It yields the protein CASSGARLSSYNEQFF.

V and J are TRBV29-1 and TRBJ1-2, with unresolved D. The CDR3 runs to 12 residues. Trimming removed 3 bases from V and 6 bases from J, with 11 bases in between. The V gene's germline CDR1 is SQVTM and CDR2 ANQGSEA. CDR3 sequence reads: CSVEGGNDGYTF. The CDR3 DNA reads as TGCAGCGTTGAGGGAGGGAATGATGGCTACACCTTC.

The V and J genes are TRBV19 and TRBJ2-5, with a weak D call TRBD2 (6 bases). CDR3 length: 16 residues. Trimming removed 3 bases at V and 8 bases at J, with 22 bases between. The germline V gene encodes CDR1 LNHDA and CDR2 SQIVND (reference sequence). The CDR3 bases are TGTGCCAGTAGTATGCTTTATGGGACTCCGGATGACACCCAGTACTTC. It codes for CASSMLYGTPDDTQYF.

The V call is TRBV4-3, the J call TRBJ2-1, with 7 bases aligning to TRBD2. The CDR3 totals 13 residues. The germline V gene encodes CDR1 LGHNA and CDR2 YSLEER. V trimming: 4 bases; J trimming: 6 bases; junction bases outside the gene matches: 3. Here the CDR3 reads CASSLRTSNEQFF. CDR3 nucleotides: TGCGCCAGCAGCCTGAGGACTAGCAATGAGCAGTTCTTC.

This chain joins TRBV4-2 and TRBJ2-7; 8 bases fit TRBD1. J lost 1 base, V lost 4 bases, and 3 bases had no gene match. Germline CDR1 reads LGHNA; CDR2 reads YNFKEQ. The CDR3 runs 14 residues. CDR3 DNA: TGTGCCAGCAGCCCAGGGGGCGAATCCTACGAGCAGTACTTC. Translating it yields CASSPGGESYEQYF.

The gene calls are TRBV6-2 or TRBV6-3 and TRBJ2-2, with 14 bases that match TRBD2. This CDR3 is built from 16 residues. With V trimmed by 4 bases and J by 5 bases, 3 bases remained unmatched. The germline V gene has CDR1 MNHEY and CDR2 SVGEGT. CDR3 nucleotides: TGTGCCAGCAGTTGGGGACTAGCGGGGGTAACCGGGGAGCTGTTTTTT. Residues: CASSWGLAGVTGELFF.

V usage is TRBV5-1 and J usage is TRBJ2-7, with 10 bases fitting TRBD1. The germline gives CDR1 SGHRS, CDR2 YFSETQ. This CDR3 is built from 14 residues. The trim removed 0 bases at V and 4 bases at J, leaving 1 base unmatched. CDR3 in DNA: TGCGCCAGCAGCTTGGGGGACAGGGGTTACGAGCAGTACTTC. This encodes CASSLGDRGYEQYF.

The genes are TRBV5-1 and TRBJ2-7; TRBD1 matches 7 bases. CDR1 SGHRS and CDR2 YFSETQ come from the germline V gene. The CDR3 loop spans 14 amino acids. V dropped 3 bases and J dropped 4; count of bases not matched to a gene: 7. The CDR3 loop reads CASSSPTGRYEQYF. CDR3 sequence (DNA): TGCGCCAGCAGCTCTCCGACAGGGCGGTACGAGCAGTACTTC.

This clone was recorded a few times. This chain connects TRBV6-1 to TRBJ2-7; TRBD2 matches 14 bases. This CDR3 has 16 amino acids. V gave up 1 base and J gave up 3 bases; unmatched junction bases: 2. Germline V lookup: CDR1 MNHNS, CDR2 SASEGT. As DNA, the CDR3 is TGTGCCAGCAGTGAAGGACTAGCGGGGGGGCACTACGAGCAGTACTTC. It encodes CASSEGLAGGHYEQYF.

This sequence joins TRBV3-1 (or the pseudogene TRBV3-2) and TRBJ1-2; D not certain. CDR3 length: 15 amino acids. Trimming removed 0 bases at V and 4 bases at J, with 12 bases between. Germline assignment: CDR1 LGHDT and CDR2 YNNKEL (reference sequence). The CDR3 protein is CASSQDIPEGYGYTF. The CDR3 coding sequence is TGTGCCAGCAGCCAAGATATCCCGGAGGGCTATGGCTACACCTTC.

The sample holds one count of this clone. This rearrangement joins TRBV9 to TRBJ2-1, with 7 bases fitting TRBD2. The CDR3 consists of 16 residues. Germline CDR1 reads SGDLS; CDR2 reads YYNGEE. Germline trimming cut 3 bases from V and 4 bases from J; bases unmatched to any gene: 10. CDR3 nucleotides: TGTGCCAGCAGCGGGTGGTCCCGGGGGGATTACAATGAGCAGTTCTTC. Translation: CASSGWSRGDYNEQFF.